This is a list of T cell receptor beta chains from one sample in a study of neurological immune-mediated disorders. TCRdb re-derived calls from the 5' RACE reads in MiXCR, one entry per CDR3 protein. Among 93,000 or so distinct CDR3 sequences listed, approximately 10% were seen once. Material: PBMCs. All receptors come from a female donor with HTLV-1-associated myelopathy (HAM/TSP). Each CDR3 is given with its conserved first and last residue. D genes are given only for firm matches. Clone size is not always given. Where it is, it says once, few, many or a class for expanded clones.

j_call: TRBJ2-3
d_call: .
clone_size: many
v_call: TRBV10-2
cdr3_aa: CASTLLGDTQYF
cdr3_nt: TGCGCCAGCACCCTGCTTGGGGATACGCAGTATTTT

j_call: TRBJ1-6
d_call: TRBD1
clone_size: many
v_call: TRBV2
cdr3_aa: CASMGQGGSPLHF
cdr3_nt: TGTGCCAGCATGGGACAGGGGGGCTCACCCCTCCACTTT

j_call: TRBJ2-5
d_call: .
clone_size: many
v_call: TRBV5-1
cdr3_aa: CASSLGQAETQYF
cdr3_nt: TGCGCCAGCAGCTTGGGACAGGCAGAGACCCAGTACTTC

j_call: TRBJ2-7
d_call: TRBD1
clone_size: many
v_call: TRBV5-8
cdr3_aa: CASSRRGQEAYEQYF
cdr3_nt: TGTGCCAGCAGCAGACGGGGACAGGAGGCCTACGAGCAGTACTTC

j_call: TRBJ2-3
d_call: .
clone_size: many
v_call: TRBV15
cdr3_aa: CATSRDMAGSGSDTQYF
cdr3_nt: TGTGCTACCAGCAGAGATATGGCCGGGTCAGGATCAGATACGCAGTATTTT

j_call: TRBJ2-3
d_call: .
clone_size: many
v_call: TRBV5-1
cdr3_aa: CASSYAGGGTDTQYF
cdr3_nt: TGCGCCAGCAGCTATGCCGGGGGCGGCACAGATACGCAGTATTTT

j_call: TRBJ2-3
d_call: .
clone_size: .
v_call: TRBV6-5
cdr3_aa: CARSCSLPTDTQYF
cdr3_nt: TGTGCCAGAAGTTGCTCGTTGCCGACAGATACGCAGTATTTT

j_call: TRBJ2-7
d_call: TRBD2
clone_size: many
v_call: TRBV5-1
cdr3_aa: CASSLSASGGGEQYF
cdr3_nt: TGCGCCAGCAGCTTGTCGGCTAGCGGGGGAGGAGAGCAGTACTTC

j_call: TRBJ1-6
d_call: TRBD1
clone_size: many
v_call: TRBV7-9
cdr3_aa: CASNHGGQYSPLHF
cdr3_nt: TGTGCCAGCAACCACGGGGGACAGTACTCACCCCTCCACTTT

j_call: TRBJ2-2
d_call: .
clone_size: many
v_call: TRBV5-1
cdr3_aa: CASSLETVRNTGELFF
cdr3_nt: TGCGCCAGCAGCTTGGAAACAGTTAGGAACACCGGGGAGCTGTTTTTT

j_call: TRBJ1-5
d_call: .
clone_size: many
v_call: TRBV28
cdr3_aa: CASSPPTGQMMPQHF
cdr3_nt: TGTGCCAGCAGTCCCCCTACAGGACAGATGATGCCCCAGCATTTT

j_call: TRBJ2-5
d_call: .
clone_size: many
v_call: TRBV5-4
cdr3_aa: CADGERDIQETQYF
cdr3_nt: TGTGCCGATGGGGAAAGGGACATCCAAGAGACCCAGTACTTC

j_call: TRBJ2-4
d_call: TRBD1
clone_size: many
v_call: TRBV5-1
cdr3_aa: CASSPPGQGENIQYF
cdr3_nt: TGCGCCAGCAGTCCCCCGGGACAGGGGGAAAACATTCAGTACTTC

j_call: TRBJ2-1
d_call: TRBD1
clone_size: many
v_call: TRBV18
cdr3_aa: CASSPWGQGGDGIDGEQFF
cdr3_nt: TGTGCCAGCTCACCCTGGGGACAGGGCGGGGACGGGATCGACGGTGAGCAGTTCTTC

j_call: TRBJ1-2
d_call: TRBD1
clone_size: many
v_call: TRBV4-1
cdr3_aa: CASSQDRGTRGYTF
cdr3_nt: TGCGCCAGCAGCCAGGACAGGGGAACACGAGGCTACACCTTC

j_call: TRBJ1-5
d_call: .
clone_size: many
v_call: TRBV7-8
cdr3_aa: CASSHLWGKDQPQHF
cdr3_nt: TGTGCCAGCAGCCACTTGTGGGGAAAGGATCAGCCCCAGCATTTT

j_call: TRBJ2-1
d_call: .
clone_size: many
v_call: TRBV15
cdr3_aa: CATSRNVGGDEQFF
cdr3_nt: TGTGCCACCAGCAGAAACGTAGGGGGGGATGAGCAGTTCTTC

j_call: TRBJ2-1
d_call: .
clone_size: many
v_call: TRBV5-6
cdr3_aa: CASSFGNTNEQFF
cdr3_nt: TGTGCCAGCAGCTTTGGAAATACAAATGAGCAGTTCTTC

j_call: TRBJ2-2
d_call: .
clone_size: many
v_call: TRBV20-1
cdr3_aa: CSAAWGGNGELFF
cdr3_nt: TGCAGTGCCGCTTGGGGTGGCAATGGGGAGCTGTTTTTT

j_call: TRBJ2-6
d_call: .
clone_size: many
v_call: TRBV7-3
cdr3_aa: CASSLIGWGSGANVLTF
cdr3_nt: TGTGCCAGCAGCTTAATTGGTTGGGGCTCTGGGGCCAACGTCCTGACTTTC

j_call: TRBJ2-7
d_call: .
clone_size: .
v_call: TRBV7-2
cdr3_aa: CASSLSRVGLGEQYF
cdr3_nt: TGTGCCAGCAGCTTATCCAGGGTGGGGTTGGGTGAGCAGTACTTC

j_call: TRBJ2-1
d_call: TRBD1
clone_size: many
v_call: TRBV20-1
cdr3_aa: CSASEGASEQFF
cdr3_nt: TGCAGTGCTAGTGAGGGGGCCTCTGAGCAGTTCTTC

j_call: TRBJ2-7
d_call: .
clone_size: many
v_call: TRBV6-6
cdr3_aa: CASSYSRSSYEQYF
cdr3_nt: TGTGCCAGCAGTTACTCGAGGAGCTCCTACGAGCAGTACTTC

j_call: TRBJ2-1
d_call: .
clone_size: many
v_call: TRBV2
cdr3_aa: CASSHQEPLYSEQFF
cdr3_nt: TGTGCCAGCAGTCACCAGGAGCCCCTCTACAGTGAGCAGTTCTTC

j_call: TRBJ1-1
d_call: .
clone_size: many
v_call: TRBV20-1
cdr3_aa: CSARPNQNTEAFF
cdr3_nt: TGCAGTGCTAGGCCTAATCAGAACACTGAAGCTTTCTTT

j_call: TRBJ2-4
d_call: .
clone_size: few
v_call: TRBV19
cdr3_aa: CASSITGKNIQYF
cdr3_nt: TGTGCCAGTAGTATAACGGGCAAAAACATTCAGTACTTC

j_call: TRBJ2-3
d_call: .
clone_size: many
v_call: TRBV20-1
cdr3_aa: CSAKWPGRFPLDTQYF
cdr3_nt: TGCAGTGCTAAGTGGCCCGGCAGGTTCCCTTTAGATACGCAGTATTTT

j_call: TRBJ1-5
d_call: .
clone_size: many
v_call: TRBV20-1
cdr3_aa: CSARDGGANQPQHF
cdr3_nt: TGCAGTGCTAGAGATGGTGGAGCCAATCAGCCCCAGCATTTT

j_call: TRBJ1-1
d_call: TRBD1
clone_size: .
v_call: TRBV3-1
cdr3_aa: CASSGLDRGTEAFF
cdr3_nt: TGTGCCAGCAGCGGCTTGGACAGGGGCACTGAAGCTTTCTTT

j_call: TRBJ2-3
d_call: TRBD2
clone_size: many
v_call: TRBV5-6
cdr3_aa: CASSSNRGLAGGLGTDTQYF
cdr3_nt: TGTGCCAGCAGCTCCAACAGAGGACTAGCGGGGGGGCTGGGCACAGATACGCAGTATTTT

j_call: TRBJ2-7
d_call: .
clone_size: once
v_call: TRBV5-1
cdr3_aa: CASSLPGFYEQYF
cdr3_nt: TGCGCCAGCAGCCTCCCAGGCTTCTACGAGCAGTACTTC

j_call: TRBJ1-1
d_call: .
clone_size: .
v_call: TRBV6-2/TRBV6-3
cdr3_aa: CASSSGNTEAFF
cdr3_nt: TGTGCCAGCAGTTCGGGGAACACTGAAGCTTTCTTT

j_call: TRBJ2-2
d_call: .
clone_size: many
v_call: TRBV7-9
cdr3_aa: CASSQRENGELFF
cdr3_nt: TGTGCCAGCAGCCAGAGAGAGAACGGGGAGCTGTTTTTT

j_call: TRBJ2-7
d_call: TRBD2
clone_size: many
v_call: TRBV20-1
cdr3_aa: CSARDPGRVTYEQYF
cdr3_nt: TGCAGTGCTAGAGATCCGGGGAGGGTAACCTACGAGCAGTACTTC

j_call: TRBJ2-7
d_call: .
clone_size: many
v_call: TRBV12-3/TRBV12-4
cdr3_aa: CASSPGAYSQQYF
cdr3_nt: TGTGCCAGCAGTCCCGGAGCCTACTCGCAGCAGTACTTC

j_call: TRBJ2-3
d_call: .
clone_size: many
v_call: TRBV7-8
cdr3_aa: CASSLTGGTDTQYF
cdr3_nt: TGTGCCAGCAGCTTGACCGGGGGCACAGATACGCAGTATTTT

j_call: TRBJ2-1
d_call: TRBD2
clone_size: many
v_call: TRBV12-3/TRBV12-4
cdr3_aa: CASSFVGGAHNEQFF
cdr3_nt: TGTGCCAGCAGTTTCGTCGGGGGGGCCCACAATGAGCAGTTCTTC

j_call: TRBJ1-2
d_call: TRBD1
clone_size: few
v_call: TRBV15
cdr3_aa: CATSSCQAVPGGDRSLNYGYTF
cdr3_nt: TGTGCTACCAGCAGTTGTCAGGCCGTACCGGGTGGGGACAGGAGCTTAAACTATGGCTACACCTTC

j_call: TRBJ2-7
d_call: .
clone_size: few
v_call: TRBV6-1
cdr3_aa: CASRGTGITYEQYF
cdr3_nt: TGTGCCAGCAGGGGAACCGGGATTACCTACGAGCAGTACTTC

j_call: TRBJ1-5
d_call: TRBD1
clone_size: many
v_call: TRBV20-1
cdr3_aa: CSAGGTGSQPQHF
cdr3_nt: TGCAGTGCTGGAGGGACAGGGTCTCAGCCCCAGCATTTT

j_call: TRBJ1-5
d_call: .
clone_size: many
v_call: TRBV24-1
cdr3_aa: CATSVGQGLNQPQHF
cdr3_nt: TGTGCCACCAGTGTTGGTCAGGGTTTGAATCAGCCCCAGCATTTT

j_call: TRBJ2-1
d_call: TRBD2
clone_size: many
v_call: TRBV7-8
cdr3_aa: CASRDVERGNNEQFF
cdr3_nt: TGTGCCAGCAGGGATGTGGAGCGGGGCAACAATGAGCAGTTCTTC

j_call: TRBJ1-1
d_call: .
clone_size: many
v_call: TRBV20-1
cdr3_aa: CSAIEVLNTEAFF
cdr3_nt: TGCAGTGCTATTGAGGTGTTGAACACTGAAGCTTTCTTT

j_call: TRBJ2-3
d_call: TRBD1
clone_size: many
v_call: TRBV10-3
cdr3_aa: CAIRKTGPSTDTQYF
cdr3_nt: TGTGCCATCAGGAAGACAGGGCCCAGCACAGATACGCAGTATTTT